This T cell receptor (beta chain) stems from a study of cytomegalovirus exposure and HLA in healthy donors. Study as a whole: An early release of data contained about 85 million unique TCRs, which came from HLA-typed donors.

Primers: 60 Vbeta forward and 13 Jbeta reverse. Only in-frame clones appear in the TCRdb table, and some are missing; sequencing was by immunoSEQ multiplex PCR. The data show approximately 140,000 clones, with over 70% seen just once and approximately 1.8% held by the top ten. V lost 4 bases, J lost 3 bases, and 18 bases lay in between. Germline CDR1 MNHEY, CDR2 SMNVEV (reference sequence). The CDR3 runs to 16 residues. V usage is TRBV27 and J usage is TRBJ2-5, with D possibly being TRBD2 (5 bases). This sequence originates from a woman in her thirties or forties in good health and CMV-seronegative. The specimen sequenced was PBMCs. The CDR3 DNA follows: TGTGCCAGCAGTTCTGGCCCCACATGGCGGGAAGAGACCCAGTACTTC. This translates into CASSSGPTWREETQYF.